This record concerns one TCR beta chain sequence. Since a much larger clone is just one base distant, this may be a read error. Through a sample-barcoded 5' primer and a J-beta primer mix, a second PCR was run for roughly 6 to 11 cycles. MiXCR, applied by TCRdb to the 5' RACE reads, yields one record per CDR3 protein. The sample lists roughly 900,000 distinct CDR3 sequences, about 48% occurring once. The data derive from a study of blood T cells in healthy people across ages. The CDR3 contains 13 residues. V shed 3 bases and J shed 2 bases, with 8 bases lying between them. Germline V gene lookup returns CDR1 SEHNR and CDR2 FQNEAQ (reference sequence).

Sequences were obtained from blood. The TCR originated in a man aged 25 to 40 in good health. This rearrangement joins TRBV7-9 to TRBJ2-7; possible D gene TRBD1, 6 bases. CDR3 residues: CASSFNRAYEQYF. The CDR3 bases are TGTGCCAGCAGCTTCAACAGGGCCTACGAGCAGTACTTC.